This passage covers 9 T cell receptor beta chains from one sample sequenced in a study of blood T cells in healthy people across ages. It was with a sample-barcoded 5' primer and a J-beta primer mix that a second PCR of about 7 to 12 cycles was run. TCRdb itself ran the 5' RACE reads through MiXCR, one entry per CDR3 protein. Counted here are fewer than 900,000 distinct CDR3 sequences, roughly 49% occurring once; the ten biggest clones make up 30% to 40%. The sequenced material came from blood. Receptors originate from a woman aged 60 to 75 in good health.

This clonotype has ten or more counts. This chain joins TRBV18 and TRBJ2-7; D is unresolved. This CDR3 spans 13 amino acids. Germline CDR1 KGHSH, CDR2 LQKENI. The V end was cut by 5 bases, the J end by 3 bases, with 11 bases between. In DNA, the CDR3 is TGTGCCAGCTCAAGAGGAAGAGACTACGAGCAGTACTTC. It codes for CASSRGRDYEQYF.

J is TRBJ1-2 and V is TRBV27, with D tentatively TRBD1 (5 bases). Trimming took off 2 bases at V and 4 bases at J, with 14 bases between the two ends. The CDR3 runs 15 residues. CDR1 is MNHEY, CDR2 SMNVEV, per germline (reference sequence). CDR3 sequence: CASSLQGAVGYGYTF. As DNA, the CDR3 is TGTGCCAGCAGTTTACAGGGAGCAGTCGGCTATGGCTACACCTTC.

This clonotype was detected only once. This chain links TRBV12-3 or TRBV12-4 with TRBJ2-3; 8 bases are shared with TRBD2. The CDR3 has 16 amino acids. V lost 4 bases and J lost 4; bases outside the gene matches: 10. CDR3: CASSSLRSGGADTQYF. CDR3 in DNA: TGTGCCAGCAGTTCCCTCCGCAGCGGGGGCGCAGATACGCAGTATTTT.

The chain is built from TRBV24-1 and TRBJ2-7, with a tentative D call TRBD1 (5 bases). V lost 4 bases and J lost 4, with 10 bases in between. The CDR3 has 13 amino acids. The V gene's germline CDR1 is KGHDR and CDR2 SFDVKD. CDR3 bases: TGTGCCACCAGTGAGGCAGGGCGGTACGAGCAGTACTTC. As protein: CATSEAGRYEQYF.

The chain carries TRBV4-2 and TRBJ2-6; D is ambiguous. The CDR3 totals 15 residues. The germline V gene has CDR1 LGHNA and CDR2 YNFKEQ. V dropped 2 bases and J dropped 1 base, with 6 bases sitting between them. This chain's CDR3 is CASSQLPSGANVLTF. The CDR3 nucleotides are TGTGCCAGCAGCCAACTACCGTCTGGGGCCAACGTCCTGACTTTC.

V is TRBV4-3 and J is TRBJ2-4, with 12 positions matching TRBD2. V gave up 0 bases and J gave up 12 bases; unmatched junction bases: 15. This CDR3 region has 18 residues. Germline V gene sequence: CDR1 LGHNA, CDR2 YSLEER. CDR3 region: CASSQDSPSGRALKAQYF. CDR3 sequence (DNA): TGCGCCAGCAGCCAAGATTCCCCTAGCGGGAGGGCCCTTAAGGCTCAGTACTTC.

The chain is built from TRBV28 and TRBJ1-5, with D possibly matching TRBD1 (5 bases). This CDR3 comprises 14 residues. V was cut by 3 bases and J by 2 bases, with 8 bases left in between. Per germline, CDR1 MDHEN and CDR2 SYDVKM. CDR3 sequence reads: CASSFLGGNQPQHF. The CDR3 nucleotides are TGTGCCAGCAGTTTCCTGGGGGGCAATCAGCCCCAGCATTTT.

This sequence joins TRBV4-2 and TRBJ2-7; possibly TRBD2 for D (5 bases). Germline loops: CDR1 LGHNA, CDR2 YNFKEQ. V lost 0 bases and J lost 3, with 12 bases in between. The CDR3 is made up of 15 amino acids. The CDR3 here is CASSQDPSRYYEQYF. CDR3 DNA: TGTGCCAGCAGCCAAGATCCTAGCAGATACTACGAGCAGTACTTC.

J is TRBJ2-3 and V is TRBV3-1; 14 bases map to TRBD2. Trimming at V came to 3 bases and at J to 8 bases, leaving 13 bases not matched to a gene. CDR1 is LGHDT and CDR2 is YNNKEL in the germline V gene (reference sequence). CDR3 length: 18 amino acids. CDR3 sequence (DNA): TGTGCCAGCAGCCAGAACCCCGGGACTAGCGGGAGTGGGGGTACGCAGTATTTT. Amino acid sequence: CASSQNPGTSGSGGTQYF.